This TCR beta chain comes out of a study of early T cells in non-severe SARS-CoV-2 infection (dated by TCRdb to the early 2020s). In terms of the full investigation: Because TCR sequencing was done on bulk RNA from unsorted whole blood, the alpha and beta chains could not be paired.

Overall results and qualifications from the work: VDJdb matching was skewed toward anti-spike CD8 responses, so virus-specific expansions were likely underestimated and private and CD4 specificities were missed.

Notes on this clonotype: The antigen it binds to is not known. The record has no base qualities; no much larger clone is one base away.

The receptor library was made with 5' RACE. The instrument given in TCRdb is NextSeq 500. Unique molecular identifiers were attached to individual cDNA molecules in the TCR library protocol so that sequencing error and PCR bias could be corrected. Sequencing covered both TCR alpha and beta chains, and within each sample the abundances of alpha and beta sequences were tightly co-correlated. Per the authors' processing: Decombinator V4 was used to perform V gene, J gene and CDR3 annotation of TCR sequences. TCRs were defined as expanded if a significant change between any two time points was detected under a Poisson model with p below 0.0001. Abundances of TCRs were expressed as counts per million after normalisation to the total number of TCRs sequenced in each sample. TRAV1-2 paired with TRAJ12, TRAJ20 or TRAJ33 defined MAIT TCRs, while TRAV10 paired with TRAJ18 defined iNKT TCRs. A search of VDJdb, accessed on 1 November 2021, was run for TCRs annotated to CMV, EBV and SARS-CoV-2, with TCRs annotated for multiple antigens excluded. TCRdb ran its own pipeline on the public reads, namely fastp trimming at Q25 and MiXCR clone calling, and kept in-frame beta chains. Every CDR3 protein is listed once, alongside the most common genes and DNA of its rows. The V and J calls here are based on TCRdb, not the publication. Counted in this sample were 35,000 to 45,000 distinct CDR3 sequences; less than 6.5% of them appeared once. Of the sample, around 7.7% is held by the ten largest clones.

The germline V gene sets CDR1 to SQVTM and CDR2 to ANQGSEA. The CDR3 covers 13 residues, taking in both the cysteine and the phenylalanine. Only the CDR3 portion is preserved as DNA: 39 bases, with reading frame beginning at the first base. V lost 3 bases and J lost 6 bases; the stretch between them is 13 bases long. A case-control design nested within a healthcare worker cohort in London, UK, was used, with weekly nasopharyngeal swab PCR tests and blood sampling performed. Healthcare workers were enrolled in the week of the UK lockdown, from 23 to 31 March 2020, and were followed every week for up to about 16 weeks.

This sequence was found in an adult who was a healthcare worker with PCR-confirmed SARS-CoV-2 infection or an uninfected control (not recorded which). The rearranged chain carries TRBV29-1 and TRBJ2-3; the D gene is perhaps TRBD1, on 5 matching bases. Sample: whole blood, taken at baseline. The CDR3 reads CSVERQGVDTQYF. The DNA reads as follows: TGCAGCGTTGAGCGGCAGGGTGTGGATACGCAGTATTTT.